The 23 T cell receptor beta chains in this list originate from one sample, sequenced in a study of OX40 agonist ivuxolimab in advanced cancers. Produced via immunoSEQ multiplex PCR; TCRdb's table is partial and in-frame only. Of under 20,000 clones in the sample, 84% were seen once. The source was CD4+ or CD8+ T cells sorted from blood, collected in a trial of the OX40 agonist ivuxolimab. These TCRs come from an adult with an advanced solid tumor such as melanoma, head and neck, liver or kidney cancer.

The J gene is TRBJ1-3, the V gene TRBV7-2; D is ambiguous. Germline CDR1 reads SGHTA; CDR2 reads FQGNSA. CDR3 length equals 15 residues. V lost 3 bases and J lost 0, with 9 bases in between. The CDR3 protein is CASSLPPGSGNTIYF. CDR3 bases: TGTGCCAGCAGCTTGCCGCCGGGCTCTGGAAACACCATATATTTT.

The rearrangement uses TRBV14 and TRBJ2-7; 11 bases fit TRBD2. Germline lookup yields CDR1 SGHDN and CDR2 FVKESK. The CDR3 sequence is 15 residues long. V trimming: 4 bases; J trimming: 4 bases; junction bases outside the gene matches: 6. CDR3 in amino acids: CASSPASGGSYEQYF. The CDR3, as DNA: TGTGCCAGCAGCCCAGCTAGCGGGGGGAGTTACGAGCAGTACTTC.

The rearrangement uses TRBV5-1 and TRBJ2-5, with TRBD2 identical over 8 bases. Losses at the gene ends were 3 bases for V and 5 bases for J; bases not matched to a gene: 12. Germline lookup yields CDR1 SGHRS and CDR2 YFSETQ. This CDR3 contains 16 residues. CDR3 DNA sequence: TGCGCCAGCAGCTCCCTGGGAGCGGGAGTAGGGGAGACCCAGTACTTC. Its protein is CASSSLGAGVGETQYF.

The count of this clone is one. J is TRBJ2-7 and V is TRBV6-6, with a weak D call TRBD2 (5 bases). Looked up from germline, CDR1 is MNHNY and CDR2 is SVGAGI (reference sequence). There are 14 residues in the CDR3. The germline V and J ends were trimmed by 0 bases and 5 bases, with 11 bases remaining between them. The CDR3 nucleotides are TGTGCCAGCAGTTACTCAGAGGGTGGCAACGAGCAGTACTTC. Protein sequence: CASSYSEGGNEQYF.

This chain joins TRBV7-3 and TRBJ2-3; D perhaps matches TRBD2 (5 bases). Germline V lookup: CDR1 SGHTA, CDR2 FQGTGA. Trimming stripped 4 bases from V and 5 bases from J, with 13 bases between. The CDR3 is made up of 14 amino acids. CDR3 nucleotide sequence: TGTGCCAGCAGCTCAAACGGGATTGGAGATACGCAGTATTTT. The encoded protein is CASSSNGIGDTQYF.

The chain links TRBV9 to TRBJ2-1; TRBD1 matches 7 bases. V gave up 3 bases and J gave up 6 bases; unmatched junction bases: 6. This CDR3 is 14 amino acids long. The germline V gene has CDR1 SGDLS and CDR2 YYNGEE. DNA for the CDR3: TGTGCCAGCAGCGAACGGACAGGCCTCAATGAGCAGTTCTTC. Its protein is CASSERTGLNEQFF.

The chain couples TRBV18 to TRBJ1-3, with D maybe TRBD1 (6 bases). The V gene's germline CDR1 is KGHSH and CDR2 LQKENI. Between the trimmed V and J ends, which lost 4 bases and 3 bases, there was a span of 10 bases. The length of the CDR3 is 14 residues. CDR3 region: CASSRTADGNTIYF. The DNA of the CDR3 is TGTGCCAGCTCACGGACAGCTGATGGAAACACCATATATTTT.

V usage is TRBV7-2 and J usage is TRBJ1-2; no reliable D call. The V gene lost 5 bases and the J gene lost 6 bases, with 13 bases spanning the gap. The CDR3 covers 13 residues. The germline V gene encodes CDR1 SGHTA and CDR2 FQGNSA. Written as DNA, the CDR3 is TGTGCCAGCAGCCTCGACCAACCCCATGGCTACACCTTC. As protein: CASSLDQPHGYTF.

This clone appeared a single time. The CDR3 protein is CASSLIRDRLAKNIQYF. The CDR3 bases are TGTGCCAGCAGCTTAATCCGGGACAGGCTAGCCAAAAACATTCAGTACTTC. V gene TRBV7-3 combines with J gene TRBJ2-4; 8 bases agree with TRBD1. Per germline, CDR1 SGHTA and CDR2 FQGTGA. With 1 base clipped from V and 0 bases from J, the junction kept 5 bases outside the gene matches. This CDR3 is 17 amino acids long.

This chain connects TRBV5-1 to TRBJ2-5; TRBD2 agrees at 12 bases. Losses at the gene ends were 6 bases for V and 3 bases for J; bases not matched to a gene: 9. The germline CDR1 and CDR2 sequences are SGHRS and YFSETQ. The CDR3 consists of 16 residues. The CDR3: CASTLPGLAGKETQYF. The CDR3 coding sequence is TGCGCCAGCACCCTCCCCGGACTAGCGGGAAAAGAGACCCAGTACTTC.

J is TRBJ2-2 and V is TRBV6-5; maybe TRBD1 (5 bases). With 1 base removed from V and 6 bases from J, the gap between germline ends came to 9 bases. CDR3 length equals 14 residues. The V gene's germline CDR1 is MNHEY and CDR2 SVGAGI. The CDR3 here is CASSYYTRAGELFF. In nucleotides, the CDR3 is TGTGCCAGCAGTTACTATACCAGGGCCGGGGAGCTGTTTTTT.

As regards this clone: At one of its ends the junction is not consistent with the germline gene, which may arise from a read error. The V gene is TRBV7-7, the J gene TRBJ2-2; 7 bases are shared with TRBD2. This CDR3 spans 16 amino acids. CDR1 is SSHAT and CDR2 is FNYEAQ in the germline V gene (reference sequence). CDR3 nucleotides: TGTGCTAGCAGCCTCCAGCTAGCGGTGAACACCGGGGAGCTGTTTTTT. Translation: CASSLQLAVNTGELFF.

This rearrangement joins TRBV21-1 to TRBJ2-7; no check of the table's D call, TRBD1, against the DNA was made. TRBV21-1 is a pseudogene locus. This CDR3 spans 14 amino acids. As DNA, the CDR3 is TGTGCCAGCAGCGGAAGGGGACAATCCTACGAGCAGTACTTC. It specifies CASSGRGQSYEQYF.

This sequence joins TRBV28 and TRBJ2-3; no clear D gene. This CDR3 is built from 13 residues. Trimming shortened V by 6 bases and J by 4 bases, and 11 bases separated the two germline ends. CDR1 MDHEN and CDR2 SYDVKM come from the germline V gene. The CDR3 reads CASSSVSPDTQYF. DNA for the CDR3: TGTGCCAGCAGCTCAGTCTCCCCAGATACGCAGTATTTT. The full variable domain, its missing parts supplied by reference TRBV28 and TRBJ2-3, is DVKVTQSSRYLVKRTGEKVFLECVQDMDHENMFWYRQDPGLGLRLIYFSYDVKMKEKGDIPEGYSVSREKKERFSLILESASTNQTSMYLCASSSVSPDTQYFGPGTRLTVL.

The V gene is TRBV18, the J gene TRBJ2-3; possible D gene TRBD2, 7 bases. This CDR3 is built from 15 residues. Looked up from germline, CDR1 is KGHSH and CDR2 is LQKENI. V shed 2 bases and J shed 2 bases, with 11 bases lying between them. The chain's CDR3 is CASSPAGATTDTQYF. In nucleotides, the CDR3 is TGTGCCAGCTCACCAGCGGGGGCCACCACAGATACGCAGTATTTT.

This chain connects TRBV21-1 to TRBJ2-2; the listed D gene, TRBD2, was not tested against the DNA. TRBV21-1 is assigned pseudogene status. This CDR3 region has 21 residues. This CDR3 reads CASSKGFRLGREGRAAGELFF. In nucleotides, the CDR3 is TGTGCCAGCAGCAAAGGGTTTCGGTTAGGGCGGGAGGGCCGAGCGGCCGGGGAGCTGTTTTTT.

The rearrangement uses TRBV9 and TRBJ1-3; unclear D gene. The CDR3 totals 16 residues. CDR1 SGDLS and CDR2 YYNGEE come from the germline V gene. V was clipped by 0 bases and J by 4 bases, with 14 bases between them. The CDR3: CASSVAEGITGNTIYF. CDR3 nucleotides: TGTGCCAGCAGCGTAGCCGAGGGAATTACAGGAAACACCATATATTTT. The full variable domain, its missing parts supplied by reference TRBV9 and TRBJ1-3, is DSGVTQTPKHLITATGQRVTLRCSPRSGDLSVYWYQQSLDQGLQFLIQYYNGEERAKGNILERFSAQQFPDLHSELNLSSLELGDSALYFCASSVAEGITGNTIYFGEGSWLTVV.

CDR3 DNA sequence: TGTGCCAGCATTAGAGACAGGGTGGGCGGTCTGTACTTC. This sequence encodes CASIRDRVGGLYF. The J gene is TRBJ2-7, the V gene TRBV7-2; 7 bases map to TRBD1. V lost 7 bases to trimming and J lost 12 bases; unmatched junction nucleotides: 15. The CDR3 has 13 residues. Germline values: CDR1 SGHTA, CDR2 FQGNSA.

The chain joins TRBV10-3 to TRBJ2-1; D perhaps matches TRBD2 (5 bases). In germline, CDR1 is ENHRY, CDR2 SYGVKD. The CDR3 loop spans 19 amino acids. V gave up 2 bases and J gave up 0 bases, with 20 bases separating them. This CDR3 reads CAISERSVLSLRSYNEQFF. DNA of the CDR3: TGTGCCATCAGTGAGCGTAGCGTCCTTTCGTTACGCTCCTACAATGAGCAGTTCTTC.

The chain couples TRBV19 to TRBJ1-5, with a tentative D call TRBD1 (6 bases). The CDR3 has 17 amino acids. The ends were cut back, 7 bases at V and 1 base at J, with 20 bases in the middle. Germline V CDR1 and CDR2: LNHDA, SQIVND (reference sequence). CDR3 DNA sequence: TGTGCCAGTAATCGGGGCCTTACAGGGATGAGCAATCAGCCCCAGCATTTT. Residues: CASNRGLTGMSNQPQHF.

V is TRBV5-1 and J is TRBJ2-1, with a weak D call TRBD2 (7 bases). The CDR3 extends over 16 amino acids. Trimming removed 4 bases from V and 6 bases from J, with 20 bases in between. Per the germline V gene, CDR1 is SGHRS and CDR2 is YFSETQ. For the CDR3, the DNA is TGCGCCAGCAGCCTGGGGGGGGCGGAGGGACGCAATGAGCAGTTCTTC. It specifies CASSLGGAEGRNEQFF. The full variable domain, its missing parts supplied by reference TRBV5-1 and TRBJ2-1, is KAGVTQTPRYLIKTRGQQVTLSCSPISGHRSVSWYQQTPGQGLQFLFEYFSETQRNKGNFPGRFSGRQFSNSRSEMNVSTLELGDSALYLCASSLGGAEGRNEQFFGPGTRLTVL.

In its sample, this clone was seen a few times. The chain couples TRBV28 to TRBJ1-1, with 8 bases that match TRBD1. J lost 11 bases, V lost 5 bases, and 7 bases had no gene match. There are 12 residues in the CDR3. Germline assignment: CDR1 MDHEN and CDR2 SYDVKM. The CDR3 loop reads CASSPPTGAAFF. CDR3 nucleotide sequence: TGTGCCAGCAGTCCCCCGACAGGGGCGGCTTTCTTT.

This clone was found a few times. The rearrangement uses TRBV19 and TRBJ2-6; 10 bases are shared with TRBD1. J lost 2 bases, V lost 7 bases, and 11 bases had no gene match. The CDR3 has 18 amino acids. Germline-derived CDR1 and CDR2 are LNHDA and SQIVND (reference sequence). CDR3 DNA: TGTGCCAGTAACGACCCGGGACAGGGGAGGCCTGGGGCCAACGTCCTGACTTTC. Protein sequence: CASNDPGQGRPGANVLTF.